The 17 T cell receptor beta chains presented below share a single source sample, sequenced in a study of cytomegalovirus exposure and HLA in healthy donors. Primers for the PCR totalled 60 Vbeta and 13 Jbeta. TCRdb's copy holds only in-frame clones and misses some; the assay was immunoSEQ multiplex PCR. The table records around 200,000 clones, over 70% of them present only once. Sequencing input: PBMCs. These receptors came from a woman aged 18-29 years in good health and CMV-seronegative.

The chain is built from TRBV29-1 and TRBJ2-5; D is uncertain. Gene TRBJ2-7 matches the end of the DNA better, so the J call may be wrong. Germline V gene data show CDR1 as SQVTM and CDR2 as ANQGSEA. The CDR3 has 12 residues. CDR3 residues: CSVEGATYEQYF. CDR3 bases: TGCAGCGTTGAAGGGGCCACCTACGAGCAGTACTTC.

The chain combines TRBV11-2 with TRBJ1-2; D uncertain. Germline CDR1 is SGHAT and CDR2 is FQNNGV. Trimming pared 6 bases from V and 2 bases from J, leaving 19 bases between. CDR3 length: 16 residues. The CDR3 sequence is CASREGLGMINYGYTF. CDR3 nucleotides: TGTGCCAGCAGGGAAGGACTAGGGATGATCAACTATGGCTACACCTTC.

V gene TRBV18 combines with J gene TRBJ2-1; 7 positions agree with TRBD1. The germline V gene encodes CDR1 KGHSH and CDR2 LQKENI. Trimming removed 5 bases from V and 7 bases from J; junction bases left unmatched: 5. The CDR3 runs 13 residues. As DNA, the CDR3 is TGTGCCAGCTCAAAGGACAGGACGAATGAGCAGTTCTTC. The encoded protein is CASSKDRTNEQFF.

The J gene is TRBJ1-2, the V gene TRBV6-5; D uncertain. In germline, CDR1 is MNHEY, CDR2 SVGAGI. CDR3 size: 16 residues. V lost 4 bases to trimming and J lost 0 bases, with 15 bases between them. DNA of the CDR3: TGTGCCAGCAGTTTCCAGAGCGGTAAAGCTAACTATGGCTACACCTTC. Translating gives CASSFQSGKANYGYTF.

The chain carries TRBV28 and TRBJ1-4; D gene ambiguous. Per germline, CDR1 MDHEN and CDR2 SYDVKM. The CDR3 is made up of 15 amino acids. Trimming left V 3 bases short and J 0 bases short, with 8 bases between. The CDR3 nucleotides read TGTGCCAGCAGTTTTAGGCAGGCAACTAATGAAAAACTGTTTTTT. Protein product: CASSFRQATNEKLFF.

This chain connects TRBV5-5 to TRBJ1-4, with D tentatively TRBD1 (5 bases). CDR3 size: 13 residues. V was shortened by 6 bases and J by 7 bases, with 13 bases between the two germline ends. Germline V gene lookup returns CDR1 SGHKS and CDR2 YYEKEE (reference sequence). This CDR3 reads CASTTRQGEKLFF. Here the CDR3 DNA reads TGTGCCAGCACTACCAGGCAGGGTGAAAAACTGTTTTTT.

The V call is TRBV28, the J call TRBJ1-3; tentatively, D is TRBD1 (5 bases). The length of the CDR3 is 14 residues. The germline gives CDR1 MDHEN, CDR2 SYDVKM. V was trimmed by 2 bases and J by 4 bases, leaving 9 bases between them. CDR3 nucleotide sequence: TGTGCCAGCAGTTTAGGGGGGTCCGGAAACACCATATATTTT. Amino acids: CASSLGGSGNTIYF.

V and J are TRBV11-2 and TRBJ1-1, with TRBD1 as a possible D gene (5 bases). The CDR3 runs to 15 residues. Trimming took 5 bases from V and 1 from J, leaving 14 bases between them. The germline gives CDR1 SGHAT, CDR2 FQNNGV. CDR3 sequence: CASSVGGASNTEAFF. CDR3 DNA sequence: TGTGCCAGCAGCGTAGGCGGGGCCTCGAACACTGAAGCTTTCTTT.

V usage is TRBV6-5 and J usage is TRBJ1-2; D not resolved. Trimming removed 2 bases from V and 3 bases from J, with 10 bases in between. Germline assignment: CDR1 MNHEY and CDR2 SVGAGI. This CDR3 spans 14 amino acids. CDR3 in amino acids: CASSYASVDYGYTF. CDR3 in DNA: TGTGCCAGCAGTTACGCCTCAGTGGACTATGGCTACACCTTC.

This chain connects TRBV5-1 to TRBJ2-2, with 9 positions matching TRBD1. V gave up 4 bases and J gave up 4 bases; unmatched junction bases: 5. CDR1 is SGHRS and CDR2 is YFSETQ in the germline V gene. This CDR3 region has 15 residues. The CDR3 region has the DNA TGCGCCAGCAGCCAAGGGACAGGGAGCACCGGGGAGCTGTTTTTT. This translates into CASSQGTGSTGELFF.

DNA of the CDR3: TGTGCCAGCAGTTTATCGGGGGGCGCGGGGTACAATGAGCAGTTCTTC. It yields the protein CASSLSGGAGYNEQFF. The rearrangement joins TRBV28 to TRBJ2-1, with TRBD2 as a possible D gene (7 bases). Germline CDR1 reads MDHEN; CDR2 reads SYDVKM. This CDR3 contains 16 residues. V lost 1 base and J 4 bases, leaving 14 bases between the germline ends.

The chain is built from TRBV11-2 and TRBJ2-7; a possible D gene is TRBD1 (6 bases). The V and J ends lost 4 bases and 3 bases respectively, with 10 bases between them. Germline V lookup: CDR1 SGHAT, CDR2 FQNNGV. The CDR3 loop spans 13 amino acids. CDR3 protein: CASSSTGFYEQYF. The CDR3 nucleotides are TGTGCCAGCAGCTCAACAGGGTTCTACGAGCAGTACTTC. Drawing the rest from reference TRBV11-2 and TRBJ2-7, the complete variable domain is EAGVAQSPRYKIIEKRQSVAFWCNPISGHATLYWYQQILGQGPKLLIQFQNNGVVDDSQLPKDRFSAERLKGVDSTLKIQPAKLEDSAVYLCASSSTGFYEQYFGPGTRLTVT.

This sequence joins TRBV11-2 and TRBJ2-7; 9 bases agree with TRBD2. Germline V lookup: CDR1 SGHAT, CDR2 FQNNGV. The CDR3 covers 16 residues. The J segment lost 3 bases and the V segment lost 1 base, leaving 7 bases of the junction unmatched. The CDR3 here is CASSLVVLAGDYEQYF. CDR3 DNA sequence: TGTGCCAGCAGCTTAGTCGTCTTAGCGGGAGACTACGAGCAGTACTTC.

A remark on this clone: The junction shows a germline mismatch at one end, possibly a read error. The same CDR3 is also encoded by other DNA sequences in this sample. The chain couples TRBV5-1 to TRBJ1-1, with TRBD1 as a possible D gene (6 bases). The CDR3 is made up of 13 amino acids. CDR1 and CDR2 from the germline V gene are SGHRS and YFSETQ. The CDR3 coding sequence is TGCGCCAGCAGAAGTGCAGGGGACACTGAGGCTTTCTTT. It codes for CASRSAGDTEAFF.

The chain uses TRBV28 and TRBJ1-1; possible D gene TRBD1, 5 bases. CDR1 and CDR2 from the germline V gene are MDHEN and SYDVKM. V was cut by 2 bases and J by 5 bases, with 12 bases left in between. This CDR3 comprises 14 residues. CDR3 in amino acids: CASSLTGSKTEAFF. For the CDR3, the DNA is TGTGCCAGCAGTTTAACAGGCAGCAAGACTGAAGCTTTCTTT.

The chain is built from TRBV6-5 and TRBJ1-2; the match to TRBD1 covers 8 bases. This CDR3 is 13 amino acids long. J was trimmed by 5 bases and V by 6 bases; bases with no gene match: 5. The germline V gene has CDR1 MNHEY and CDR2 SVGAGI. CDR3 in amino acids: CASRGDRGYGYTF. In DNA form, the CDR3 reads TGTGCCAGCAGGGGAGACAGGGGTTATGGCTACACCTTC.

The genes are TRBV9 and TRBJ2-3; D is perhaps TRBD2 (6 bases). In germline, CDR1 is SGDLS, CDR2 YYNGEE. This CDR3 comprises 16 residues. V lost 0 bases, J lost 4 bases, and 15 bases lay in between. The CDR3 DNA is TGTGCCAGCAGCGTAGGGTGGCGGGGACGGGCAGATACGCAGTATTTT. Translation gives CASSVGWRGRADTQYF. Full variable domain (rest looked up from reference TRBV9 and TRBJ2-3): DSGVTQTPKHLITATGQRVTLRCSPRSGDLSVYWYQQSLDQGLQFLIQYYNGEERAKGNILERFSAQQFPDLHSELNLSSLELGDSALYFCASSVGWRGRADTQYFGPGTRLTVL.